This paragraph reports one T cell receptor beta chain. The table lists this clone with a few counts. What antigen it recognizes has not been identified. Per-nucleotide qualities are absent, and no much larger clonotype sits a single base away. The sample is drawn from a study of blood T cell repertoires in COVID-19 (dated by TCRdb to about 2020). Background for the entire study: Collaborator samples came from the United States, Italy and Spain and covered acute and convalescent phases of COVID-19. The sample metadata nearly always contained a de-identified subject ID, COVID-19 status, age in years and sex. Samples came from the ongoing ImmuneRACE study (first 160 participants) plus 1,254 subjects from 6 global collaborators. The repertoires were released in a freely available public database intended as a resource for research on the immune response to SARS-CoV-2. Subjects who had been exposed to COVID-19, were actively infected with it, or had recovered from it provided the deeply sampled blood TCRbeta repertoires that made up the dataset. The prospective study material was composed of cDNA or gDNA derived from T cells, B-cell-depleted T cells, or PBMCs. Where HLA class I and class II types were available, the types were taken from metadata supplied by the sample provider, not from assay-based typing.

Each collaborating institution followed its own protocols to collect whole blood in K2EDTA tubes. For TCRbeta analysis, collaborators shipped samples as frozen whole blood, isolated PBMCs, or DNA extracted from either of those sample types. The study at large found these results: The amount of clinical and demographic metadata varied by source and participant and was provided uncurated.

For CDR1 and CDR2, the germline V gene lists MNHNS and SASEGT. The V and J ends are trimmed by 4 bases and 1 base, leaving 13 bases between them. The CDR3 goes from the cysteine to the phenylalanine over 16 residues. Just the 48-base CDR3 DNA is kept, in frame starting at base 1. TCRbeta CDR3 regions were amplified from genomic DNA using the immunoSEQ Assay, a bias-controlled multiplex PCR. For the original study's pipeline: Within the assay, amplification of reference gene primers was used to estimate how many nucleated cells each sample contained. Sequence reads were collapsed and filtered to measure the absolute abundance of every unique TCRbeta CDR3 rearrangement. For each sample, productive Simpson clonality was calculated as the square root of Simpson's diversity index across productive rearrangements. The clones in this table, taken by TCRdb from immuneACCESS, are in-frame only. Not every clone is retained; where verified, under half of the shortfall comes from an unresolved V gene, and the cause of the rest is unknown. V, J and clone size reflect that table, while D and trimming were determined from the DNA. The sample table holds approximately 130,000 clones, of which almost 80% were seen once. Roughly 25% of the sample comes from the top ten.

This receptor was taken from a human donor in a cohort sampled during active COVID-19. The sample consisted of peripheral blood. The sequence links TRBV6-1 to TRBJ2-2, with no reliable assignment of the D segment. The CDR3 is CASSGARSKNTGELFF. The bases are TGTGCCAGCAGTGGGGCCCGGTCTAAGAACACCGGGGAGCTGTTTTTT.